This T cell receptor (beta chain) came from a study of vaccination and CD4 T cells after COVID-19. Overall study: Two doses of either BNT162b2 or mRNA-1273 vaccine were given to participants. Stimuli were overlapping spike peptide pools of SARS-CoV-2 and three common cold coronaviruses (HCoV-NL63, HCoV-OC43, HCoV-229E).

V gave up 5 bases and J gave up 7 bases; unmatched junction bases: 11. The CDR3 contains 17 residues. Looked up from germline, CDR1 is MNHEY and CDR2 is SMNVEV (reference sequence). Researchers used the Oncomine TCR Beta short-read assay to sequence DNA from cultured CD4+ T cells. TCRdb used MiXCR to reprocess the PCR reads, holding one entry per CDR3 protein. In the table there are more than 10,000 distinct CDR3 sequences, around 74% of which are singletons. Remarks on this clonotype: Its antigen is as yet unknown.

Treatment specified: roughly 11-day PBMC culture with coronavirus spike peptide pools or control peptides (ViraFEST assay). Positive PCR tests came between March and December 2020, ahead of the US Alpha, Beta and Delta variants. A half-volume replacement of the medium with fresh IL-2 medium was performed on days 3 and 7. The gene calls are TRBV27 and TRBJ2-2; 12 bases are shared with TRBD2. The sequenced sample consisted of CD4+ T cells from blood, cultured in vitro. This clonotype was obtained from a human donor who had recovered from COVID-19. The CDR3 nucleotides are TGTGCCAGCAGTACCTCGGGACTAGCGGGTTTGGGCGGGGAGCTGTTTTTT. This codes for CASSTSGLAGLGGELFF.